These 31 T cell receptor beta chains were sequenced from one sample in a study of regulatory T cells in long-lasting Graves disease. The authors built TCR beta libraries using iRepertoire HTBI primers and Arm-PCR of CDR3 regions. TCRdb redid the calling of the multiplex PCR reads with MiXCR, one entry per CDR3 protein. This sample yields more than 450,000 distinct CDR3 sequences, of which approximately 12% are seen a single time; roughly 9.3% belongs to the top ten. Noted time point: newly diagnosed GD, antithyroid drugs for less than 3 months. Researchers made the TCR library from RNA that was extracted from PBMCs. The sample also formed part of further work on T cells in Graves' hyperthyroidism and ophthalmopathy.

This material consisted of peripheral blood mononuclear cells (PBMCs), taken at new diagnosis, from a patient treated with antithyroid drugs. All receptors derive from a woman younger than 45 with Graves disease.

Many counts were recorded for this clonotype. CDR3 protein: CASSDSGTDTQYF. The DNA for the CDR3 is TGTGCCAGCAGTGATAGCGGAACAGATACGCAGTATTTT. The rearrangement uses TRBV2 and TRBJ2-3; tentatively, D is TRBD2 (6 bases). Per germline, CDR1 SNHLY and CDR2 FYNNEI. Trimming took 3 bases from V and 3 from J, leaving 7 bases between them. The CDR3 runs to 13 residues.

This clonotype showed up just a few times. The V and J genes are TRBV9 and TRBJ2-2; D gene ambiguous. V was cut by 4 bases and J by 6 bases, with 10 bases left in between. CDR3 length: 13 residues. Germline V gene data show CDR1 as SGDLS and CDR2 as YYNGEE. The CDR3: CASSPRSPGELFF. CDR3 nucleotides: TGTGCCAGCAGCCCACGGTCCCCCGGGGAGCTGTTTTTT.

This clonotype was detected only a few times. V usage is TRBV19 and J usage is TRBJ1-5, with unresolved D. CDR1 and CDR2 (germline): LNHDA, SQIVND (reference sequence). V dropped 4 bases and J dropped 1 base, with 20 bases sitting between them. The CDR3 contains 18 residues. As DNA, the CDR3 is TGTGCCAGTAGTACAAACACCGGGATCCTCGGAAGCAATCAGCCCCAGCATTTT. This sequence encodes CASSTNTGILGSNQPQHF. Using reference TRBV19 and TRBJ1-5 for the parts outside the CDR3, the full variable domain is DGGITQSPKYLFRKEGQNVTLSCEQNLNHDAMYWYRQDPGQGLRLIYYSQIVNDFQKGDIAEGYSVSREKKESFPLTVTSAQKNPTAFYLCASSTNTGILGSNQPQHFGDGTRLSIL.

Of note for this clonotype: An end of the junction does not agree with germline; a read error may underlie this. The V call is TRBV30, the J call TRBJ2-6; TRBD2 aligns across 7 bases. The germline V gene encodes CDR1 GTSNPN and CDR2 SVGIG (reference sequence). This CDR3 is 16 amino acids long. The CDR3 spells CAWSWGGGSGANALTF. CDR3 nucleotides: TGTGCCTGGAGTTGGGGGGGAGGCTCTGGGGCCAACGCCCTGACTTTC.

This clonotype has more than one count but fewer than ten. A much larger clone lies one base from this, so it may be a read error. The rearrangement uses TRBV18 and TRBJ2-2; D is unresolved. Germline loops: CDR1 KGHSH, CDR2 LQKENI. The CDR3 is made up of 15 amino acids. The CDR3 here is CASSPRIRNTWELFF. In DNA, the CDR3 is TGTGCCAGCTCTCCGAGAATTCGTAACACCTGGGAGCTGTTTTTT.

There are many counts of this clonotype. This chain connects TRBV7-9 to TRBJ2-2; no clear D gene. V shed 5 bases and J shed 6 bases, with 7 bases lying between them. The length of the CDR3 is 12 residues. Germline values: CDR1 SEHNR, CDR2 FQNEAQ (reference sequence). CDR3 sequence: CASSPGAGELFF. The CDR3 DNA follows: TGTGCCAGCAGCCCTGGGGCCGGGGAGCTGTTTTTT. Full variable domain (rest looked up from reference TRBV7-9 and TRBJ2-2): DTGVSQNPRHKITKRGQNVTFRCDPISEHNRLYWYRQTLGQGPEFLTYFQNEAQLEKSRLLSDRFSAERPKGSFSTLEIQRTEQGDSAMYLCASSPGAGELFFGEGSRLTVL.

This clonotype has a count of ten or more. This chain joins TRBV6-5 and TRBJ2-1; D may be TRBD1 or TRBD2 (5 bases each). This CDR3 spans 15 amino acids. V was pared by 2 bases and J by 3 bases, with 11 bases between. CDR1 and CDR2 (germline): MNHEY, SVGAGI. The chain's CDR3 is CASSYGGTIYNEQFF. The CDR3 coding sequence is TGTGCCAGCAGTTACGGTGGGACCATCTACAATGAGCAGTTCTTC.

This clonotype was observed once. V usage is TRBV18 and J usage is TRBJ2-5; TRBD1 might be the D (7 bases). With 0 bases removed from V and 9 bases from J, the gap between germline ends came to 20 bases. This CDR3 spans 16 amino acids. Germline-derived CDR1 and CDR2 are KGHSH and LQKENI. CDR3 amino acids: CASSPPARGVWNSQYF. CDR3 DNA: TGTGCCAGCTCACCACCCGCCAGGGGGGTTTGGAACTCCCAGTACTTC.

This clonotype occurred many times. A read error may produce the germline difference seen at one junction end. The chain employs TRBV6-2 or TRBV6-3 and TRBJ1-2; TRBD1 aligns across 10 bases. CDR1 and CDR2 (germline): MNHEY, SVGEGT. The CDR3 has 15 amino acids. As DNA, the CDR3 is TGTGCCAGCAGTCCTCCTCTTCCTCGGACAGGGGGTGTGTCCTTC. It specifies CASSPPLPRTGGVSF.

This clonotype was recorded at least ten times. V usage is TRBV15 and J usage is TRBJ1-5; possibly TRBD1 for D (6 bases). Trimming stripped 1 base from V and 7 bases from J, with 14 bases between. The CDR3 spans 15 residues. Germline assignment: CDR1 LNHNV and CDR2 YYDKDF (reference sequence). As DNA, the CDR3 is TGTGCCACCAGCAGAGCAGTTGGGGGGCGACAGCCCCAGCATTTT. This gives the protein CATSRAVGGRQPQHF.

This clonotype occurred many times. The chain is built from TRBV13 and TRBJ2-7, with D perhaps TRBD1 (6 bases). V gave up 5 bases and J gave up 0 bases, with 14 bases separating them. The CDR3 contains 15 residues. CDR1 and CDR2 (germline): PRHDT, FYEKMQ (reference sequence). The CDR3 sequence: CASSRNRENSYEQYF. DNA of the CDR3: TGTGCCAGCAGCCGAAACAGGGAAAACTCCTACGAGCAGTACTTC.

This chain joins TRBV20-1 and TRBJ1-3; D remains ambiguous. V was trimmed by 8 bases and J by 0 bases, leaving 8 bases between them. Germline CDR1 reads DFQATT; CDR2 reads SNEGSKA (reference sequence). The CDR3 totals 12 residues. In DNA form, the CDR3 reads TGCAGTTCAGAGAGCTCTGGAAACACCATATATTTT. It is translated as CSSESSGNTIYF.

This clonotype came up many times. This chain uses TRBV2 with TRBJ1-2, with 7 bases identical to TRBD1. The CDR3 has 16 residues. Germline assignment: CDR1 SNHLY and CDR2 FYNNEI. The V and J ends lost 4 bases and 4 bases, in that order; junction bases with no gene match: 12. The CDR3 protein is CASSVQSGGLSYGYTF. CDR3 DNA sequence: TGTGCCAGCAGTGTTCAGTCAGGGGGGCTGAGCTATGGCTACACCTTC.

A few counts support this clonotype. This chain links TRBV25-1 with TRBJ2-2; D call uncertain. Trimming pared 2 bases from V and 1 base from J, leaving 14 bases between. The CDR3 covers 17 residues. The germline gives CDR1 MGHDK, CDR2 SYGVNS. Here the CDR3 reads CASSEGIPNKNTGELFF. CDR3 DNA: TGTGCCAGCAGTGAAGGGATACCCAACAAGAACACCGGGGAGCTGTTTTTT.

This clonotype was found a few times. V usage is TRBV2 and J usage is TRBJ2-5; weak D call: TRBD2 (5 bases). V lost 0 bases and J 1 base, leaving 12 bases between the germline ends. Germline loops: CDR1 SNHLY, CDR2 FYNNEI. This CDR3 spans 16 amino acids. The CDR3 region has the DNA TGTGCCAGCAGTGAAGCGTCGCCCGCGGGCCAAGAGACCCAGTACTTC. Its translation: CASSEASPAGQETQYF.

For this clonotype: A far larger clone lies a single base away; this is likely a read error. The rearrangement joins TRBV2 to TRBJ2-7; D is unclear. Germline V gene data show CDR1 as SNHLY and CDR2 as FYNNEI. The length of the CDR3 is 13 residues. The V and J ends lost 6 bases and 7 bases respectively, with 16 bases between them. This chain's CDR3 is CASRQELTNEQYF. The CDR3 region has the DNA TGTGCCAGCAGGCAGGAACTAACAAATGAGCAGTACTTC.

In its sample, this clonotype was seen many times. This chain uses TRBV2 with TRBJ2-5; the match to TRBD2 covers 8 bases. The V segment lost 6 bases and the J segment 7 bases; nucleotides outside the gene matches: 10. This CDR3 spans 14 amino acids. The germline V gene has CDR1 SNHLY and CDR2 FYNNEI. The CDR3 DNA reads as TGTGCCAGCAGCGAGCGGGAGAGGGGGGGGACCCAGTACTTC. It encodes CASSERERGGTQYF.

This clonotype was recorded at least ten times. The gene calls are TRBV11-2 and TRBJ2-3; 13 nucleotides agree with TRBD2. CDR1 is SGHAT, CDR2 FQNNGV, per germline. Trimming took 5 bases from V and 7 from J; bases not matched to a gene: 9. This CDR3 comprises 16 residues. CDR3 sequence (DNA): TGTGCCAGCAGCCCCCGGACTAGCGGGAGTAGAAATACGCAGTATTTT. It yields the protein CASSPRTSGSRNTQYF.

This clonotype was seen repeatedly, ten times or more. The rearrangement uses TRBV15 and TRBJ2-1; TRBD1 is a possible D gene (5 bases). The CDR3 extends over 14 amino acids. The V and J ends lost 6 bases and 2 bases respectively, with 11 bases between them. Germline CDR1 is LNHNV and CDR2 is YYDKDF (reference sequence). CDR3 bases: TGTGCCACCAGTCCGGACATGCCCTACAATGAGCAGTTCTTC. Residues: CATSPDMPYNEQFF.

The table lists this clonotype with a few counts. The chain couples TRBV6-1 to TRBJ1-2; D is perhaps TRBD1 (6 bases). Looked up from germline, CDR1 is MNHNS and CDR2 is SASEGT. This CDR3 region has 14 residues. V was cut by 10 bases and J by 1 base, with 16 bases left in between. The CDR3 bases are TGTGCCACGGCTCGGGACATCGGTAACTATGGCTACACCTTC. It encodes CATARDIGNYGYTF.

The chain combines TRBV28 with TRBJ2-7; 8 nucleotides align to TRBD2. The CDR3 is 13 residues long. Germline CDR1 reads MDHEN; CDR2 reads SYDVKM. V was pared by 2 bases and J by 7 bases, with 4 bases of the junction left unmatched. As DNA, the CDR3 is TGTGCCAGCAGTTTAAGCGGGAGCGGGGAGCAGTACTTC. It translates to CASSLSGSGEQYF. Together with reference TRBV28 and TRBJ2-7, the CDR3 gives the full variable domain: DVKVTQSSRYLVKRTGEKVFLECVQDMDHENMFWYRQDPGLGLRLIYFSYDVKMKEKGDIPEGYSVSREKKERFSLILESASTNQTSMYLCASSLSGSGEQYFGPGTRLTVT.

This clonotype was observed many times. This chain connects TRBV5-1 to TRBJ1-2, with a possible D match to TRBD1 (5 bases). Germline V gene data show CDR1 as SGHRS and CDR2 as YFSETQ. The CDR3 spans 14 residues. Trimming cost V 0 bases and J 3 bases, with 9 bases left between them. CDR3 sequence (DNA): TGCGCCAGCAGCTTGGATAGGGGTGACTATGGCTACACCTTC. The encoded protein is CASSLDRGDYGYTF.

In this sample, this clonotype turned up many times. The chain links TRBV28 to TRBJ1-1; TRBD1 aligns across 9 bases. The germline CDR1 and CDR2 sequences are MDHEN and SYDVKM. Trimming cost V 6 bases and J 3 bases; bases outside gene matches: 5. CDR3 size: 14 residues. The CDR3 DNA is TGTGCCAGCAGCCGGGGACAGGGCGACACTGAAGCTTTCTTT. Translation gives CASSRGQGDTEAFF.

V gene TRBV9 combines with J gene TRBJ1-5; weak D call: TRBD1 (5 bases). Germline loops: CDR1 SGDLS, CDR2 YYNGEE. Between the trimmed V and J ends, which lost 5 bases and 7 bases, there was a span of 16 bases. CDR3 length equals 14 residues. CDR3: CASSSAGGTQPQHF. The CDR3 DNA follows: TGTGCCAGCAGTTCAGCGGGGGGAACGCAGCCCCAGCATTTT.

This clonotype was seen a few times. The chain joins TRBV11-3 to TRBJ1-3; D gene unclear. Germline CDR1 SGHNT, CDR2 YENEEA. Deletions cut 3 bases from V and 0 bases from J, with 12 bases between. The CDR3 totals 16 residues. The CDR3 region is CASSLGRKSSGNTIYF. In DNA form, the CDR3 reads TGTGCCAGCAGCTTGGGGAGGAAGAGCTCTGGAAACACCATATATTTT.

There are many counts of this clonotype. In DNA, the CDR3 is TGCAGTGCTAGAGACCAGAGACAGGGGGGGAATTCACCCCTCCACTTT. Translating it yields CSARDQRQGGNSPLHF. This chain links TRBV20-1 with TRBJ1-6; 9 nucleotides match TRBD1. The germline V gene has CDR1 DFQATT and CDR2 SNEGSKA (reference sequence). J gave up 7 bases and V 0 bases, and 7 bases lay outside the gene matches. The CDR3 is 16 residues long.

With regard to this clonotype: This likely traces to a read error, being one base from a far larger clone. The J gene is TRBJ1-2, the V gene TRBV10-3; the D gene is possibly TRBD1 (5 bases). The CDR3 runs 13 residues. The ends were cut back, 5 bases at V and 7 bases at J, with 14 bases in the middle. Germline values: CDR1 ENHRY, CDR2 SYGVKD. As DNA, the CDR3 is TGTGCCATCAGTTTACGAGGGACGGCTGGCTACACCTTC. Residues: CAISLRGTAGYTF.

This clonotype occurred many times. V and J are TRBV18 and TRBJ2-7; D tentatively fits TRBD1 or TRBD2 (5 bases each). From germline, CDR1 is KGHSH and CDR2 LQKENI. This CDR3 comprises 13 residues. Trimming cost V 1 base and J 3 bases, with 7 bases left between them. The CDR3 sequence: CASSPQGRYEQYF. CDR3 in DNA: TGTGCCAGCTCACCACAGGGACGCTACGAGCAGTACTTC.

This clonotype was seen a few times. This sequence joins TRBV6-2 or TRBV6-3 and TRBJ1-1, with TRBD1 matching 8 bases. Trimming took 4 bases from V and 4 from J; bases not matched to a gene: 5. CDR3 size: 14 residues. Germline V CDR1 and CDR2: MNHEY, SVGEGT. The CDR3 loop reads CASSSTGATTEAFF. The CDR3 region has the DNA TGTGCCAGCAGTTCGACAGGGGCGACCACTGAAGCTTTCTTT.

J is TRBJ2-7 and V is TRBV6-5; no definite D call. The germline gives CDR1 MNHEY, CDR2 SVGAGI. The CDR3 sequence is 14 residues long. The V and J ends lost 0 bases and 6 bases respectively, with 12 bases between them. In nucleotides, the CDR3 is TGTGCCAGCAGTTACTCTGAGGTGCTGGGCGAGCAGTACTTC. This codes for CASSYSEVLGEQYF.

The chain links TRBV29-1 to TRBJ2-4; TRBD1 aligns across 11 bases. J lost 1 base, V lost 6 bases, and 5 bases had no gene match. CDR3 length: 15 residues. In germline, CDR1 is SQVTM, CDR2 ANQGSEA. Here the CDR3 DNA reads TGCAGCGTAGTTGGACAGGGGGCTGCCAAAAACATTCAGTACTTC. Its protein product is CSVVGQGAAKNIQYF.